Presented here are 22 T cell receptor beta chains from one specimen sequenced in a study of cytomegalovirus exposure and HLA in healthy donors. Use of 60 Vbeta and 13 Jbeta primers characterized the PCR. The method was immunoSEQ multiplex PCR; TCRdb's version includes in-frame clones alone and lacks a portion of them. This table has roughly 100,000 clones, approximately 80% appearing once. The sample was PBMCs. The receptors stem from a male donor in good health and CMV-seronegative.

The chain carries TRBV5-1 and TRBJ1-2, with D maybe TRBD1 (5 bases). Trimming pared 1 base from V and 2 bases from J, leaving 6 bases between. CDR1 is SGHRS and CDR2 is YFSETQ in the germline V gene. The length of the CDR3 is 13 residues. CDR3 bases: TGCGCCAGCAGCTTGCCAGGGAACTATGGCTACACCTTC. This gives the protein CASSLPGNYGYTF.

The chain employs TRBV18 and TRBJ1-4; 8 nucleotides align to TRBD1. In germline, CDR1 is KGHSH, CDR2 LQKENI. The CDR3 totals 14 residues. Unmatched junction bases numbered 5, after V lost 4 bases and J lost 7 bases. The CDR3 sequence: CASSLRQGSEKLFF. The CDR3 nucleotides are TGTGCCAGCTCACTTCGACAGGGGAGTGAAAAACTGTTTTTT.

The gene calls are TRBV7-9 and TRBJ2-3; TRBD2 is a possible D gene (6 bases). CDR3 length: 14 residues. Trimming left V 4 bases short and J 3 bases short, with 11 bases between. Germline V gene lookup returns CDR1 SEHNR and CDR2 FQNEAQ (reference sequence). CDR3 sequence reads: CASSYGGRTDTQYF. The CDR3 bases are TGTGCCAGCAGCTACGGGGGACGTACAGATACGCAGTATTTT.

This clone was seen a handful of times. V usage is TRBV6-4 and J usage is TRBJ2-1; TRBD2 might be the D (5 bases). The V gene's germline CDR1 is MRHNA and CDR2 SNTAGT. The V end was cut by 6 bases, the J end by 5 bases, with 14 bases between. The CDR3 extends over 14 amino acids. The CDR3: CASRPGSENNEQFF. DNA for the CDR3: TGTGCCAGCAGACCGGGGTCTGAGAACAATGAGCAGTTCTTC.

This clone was observed once. This rearrangement joins TRBV21-1 to TRBJ1-5; TRBD1, the D gene given by the table, was not confirmed from the DNA. TRBV21-1 represents a pseudogene. The CDR3 contains 16 residues. In DNA form, the CDR3 reads TGTGCCAGCCCTGACAGGGGCGAGGGGGACAGTGGGCCCCAGCATTTT. It encodes CASPDRGEGDSGPQHF.

The chain links TRBV7-2 to TRBJ2-7; a weak D match, TRBD1 (5 bases). There are 14 residues in the CDR3. In germline, CDR1 is SGHTA, CDR2 FQGNSA. V lost 2 bases and J lost 3, with 11 bases in between. The CDR3: CASSLSGQGYEQYF. The CDR3 bases are TGTGCCAGCAGCTTATCGGGCCAGGGCTACGAGCAGTACTTC.

V gene TRBV9 combines with J gene TRBJ2-3, with no clear D. V lost 5 bases and J lost 1, with 8 bases in between. CDR1 and CDR2 (germline): SGDLS, YYNGEE. This CDR3 has 13 residues. The CDR3 DNA sequence: TGTGCCAGCAGGCAAGAGGGCACAGATACGCAGTATTTT. Translation: CASRQEGTDTQYF.

The chain recombines TRBV21-1 with TRBJ1-1; the D call in the table, TRBD1, was not verified against the DNA. TRBV21-1 counts as a pseudogene. There are 15 residues in the CDR3. Here the CDR3 reads CASSKRGQGGTEAFF. The CDR3 nucleotides read TGTGCCAGCAGCAAAAGGGGACAGGGGGGAACTGAAGCTTTCTTT.

This clone was seen only once. The chain carries TRBV7-2 and TRBJ2-7, with 9 bases identical to TRBD1. Germline V CDR1 and CDR2: SGHTA, FQGNSA. Unmatched junction bases numbered 6, after V lost 6 bases and J lost 3 bases. The CDR3 is made up of 14 amino acids. DNA for the CDR3: TGTGCCAGCAGTTCCGGGACAGGGATCTACGAGCAGTACTTC. Translated, it gives CASSSGTGIYEQYF.

This chain connects TRBV19 to TRBJ1-2; D possibly corresponds to TRBD1 (6 bases). The germline V gene encodes CDR1 LNHDA and CDR2 SQIVND (reference sequence). The CDR3 spans 14 residues. Trimming shortened V by 5 bases and J by 8 bases, and 18 bases separated the two germline ends. DNA for the CDR3: TGTGCCAGTAGTGAACAGGGTGATTTGCGCGGCTACACCTTC. Residues: CASSEQGDLRGYTF.

This clone was found a few times. The CDR3 spells CAISEYGTANEKLFF. CDR3 nucleotides: TGTGCCATCAGTGAGTACGGGACAGCGAATGAAAAACTGTTTTTT. The V call is TRBV10-3, the J call TRBJ1-4; 7 bases align to TRBD1. The germline CDR1 and CDR2 sequences are ENHRY and SYGVKD. This CDR3 is 15 amino acids long. The ends lost 1 base at V and 5 bases at J; junction bases unmatched: 4.

In its sample, this clone was seen a few times. This sequence joins TRBV2 and TRBJ2-7; the D gene is possibly TRBD1 (6 bases). The CDR3 consists of 11 residues. CDR1 and CDR2 from the germline V gene are SNHLY and FYNNEI. With 10 bases removed from V and 7 bases from J, the gap between germline ends came to 14 bases. CDR3 region: CANTLQGEQYF. The CDR3 bases are TGTGCCAACACCCTACAGGGTGAGCAGTACTTC.

V gene TRBV29-1 combines with J gene TRBJ1-4; tentative D call: TRBD1 (5 bases). Trimming took 5 bases from V and 8 from J, leaving 12 bases between them. Germline lookup yields CDR1 SQVTM and CDR2 ANQGSEA. This CDR3 is built from 12 residues. CDR3 amino acids: CSVYREGEKLFF. The CDR3 nucleotides are TGCAGCGTTTACCGGGAGGGGGAAAAACTGTTTTTT.

CDR3 DNA: TGTGCCAGTAGTTTGGGGTTCGAAGGGGGAAAACTGTTTTTT. Residues: CASSLGFEGGKLFF. This chain uses TRBV19 with TRBJ1-4, with D tentatively TRBD1 (6 bases). Trimming cost V 5 bases and J 10 bases, with 17 bases left between them. This CDR3 spans 14 amino acids. Germline V gene lookup returns CDR1 LNHDA and CDR2 SQIVND (reference sequence).

The chain combines TRBV7-8 with TRBJ2-7; TRBD2 matches at 12 bases. This CDR3 is 18 amino acids long. Unmatched junction bases numbered 9, after V lost 3 bases and J lost 0 bases. CDR1 SGHVS and CDR2 FQNEAQ come from the germline V gene. The CDR3 reads CASSLLQLAGGRSYEQYF. The DNA for the CDR3 is TGTGCCAGCAGCTTGCTTCAACTAGCGGGAGGCCGCTCCTACGAGCAGTACTTC.

The genes are TRBV6-4 and TRBJ1-2; 8 bases map to TRBD1. J lost 2 bases, V lost 6 bases, and 17 bases had no gene match. Germline V gene data show CDR1 as MRHNA and CDR2 as SNTAGT. The CDR3 totals 18 residues. CDR3 region: CASRGPRDRRRRNYGYTF. DNA of the CDR3: TGTGCCAGCAGGGGCCCCCGGGACAGGCGGCGGAGAAACTATGGCTACACCTTC.

The sample holds one count of this clone. The V gene is TRBV7-9, the J gene TRBJ2-1; 9 nucleotides align to TRBD2. CDR3 length equals 18 residues. V shed 3 bases, J shed 8 bases, and the junction held 17 bases outside the gene matches. Germline V gene lookup returns CDR1 SEHNR and CDR2 FQNEAQ (reference sequence). The CDR3 is CASSFPKGLAGPRDEQFF. Here the CDR3 DNA reads TGTGCCAGCAGCTTCCCAAAAGGGCTAGCGGGACCTCGGGATGAGCAGTTCTTC.

The sample holds one count of this clone. The genes are TRBV27 and TRBJ2-2; 11 positions match TRBD1. CDR1 is MNHEY and CDR2 is SMNVEV in the germline V gene (reference sequence). The CDR3 is made up of 15 amino acids. V was clipped by 5 bases and J by 7 bases; unmatched bases: 6. The CDR3 nucleotides read TGTGCCAGCAGTCCCGCCGGGACAGGGGGCGGGGAGCTGTTTTTT. As protein: CASSPAGTGGGELFF.

CDR3 nucleotide sequence: TGTGCCAGCAGTGATGGGCGGGACAGACGGAATGAGCAGTTCTTC. It encodes CASSDGRDRRNEQFF. The chain recombines TRBV2 with TRBJ2-1; perhaps TRBD1 as D (7 bases). The CDR3 is 15 residues long. The V gene lost 3 bases and the J gene lost 7 bases, with 16 bases spanning the gap. The V gene's germline CDR1 is SNHLY and CDR2 FYNNEI.

V gene TRBV6-1 combines with J gene TRBJ2-3; TRBD1 matches at 9 bases. This CDR3 is 14 amino acids long. CDR1 and CDR2 from the germline V gene are MNHNS and SASEGT. Germline trimming cut 8 bases from V and 4 bases from J; bases unmatched to any gene: 7. Here the CDR3 DNA reads TGTGCCAGCTTGACAGGGGGTATCTCAGATACGCAGTATTTT. This translates into CASLTGGISDTQYF.

In its sample, this clone was seen a few times. The chain uses TRBV19 and TRBJ2-7; a weak D match, TRBD1 (5 bases). V dropped 1 base and J dropped 1 base, with 11 bases sitting between them. This CDR3 comprises 15 residues. Looked up from germline, CDR1 is LNHDA and CDR2 is SQIVND (reference sequence). DNA of the CDR3: TGTGCCAGTAGTATAGGGGGCACCCGGTCCTACGAGCAGTACTTC. Residues: CASSIGGTRSYEQYF.

This chain connects TRBV5-4 to TRBJ2-3; D might be TRBD2 (5 bases). CDR1 is SGHNT, CDR2 YYREEE, per germline (reference sequence). CDR3 length: 13 amino acids. V was shortened by 3 bases and J by 9 bases, with 14 bases between the two germline ends. Here the CDR3 reads CASSSLIARTQYF. CDR3 coding DNA: TGTGCCAGCAGCTCCTTAATAGCGCGGACGCAGTATTTT. The full variable domain, with the rest looked up from reference TRBV5-4 and TRBJ2-3, is ETGVTQSPTHLIKTRGQQVTLRCSSQSGHNTVSWYQQALGQGPQFIFQYYREEENGRGNFPPRFSGLQFPNYSSELNVNALELDDSALYLCASSSLIARTQYFGPGTRLTVL.